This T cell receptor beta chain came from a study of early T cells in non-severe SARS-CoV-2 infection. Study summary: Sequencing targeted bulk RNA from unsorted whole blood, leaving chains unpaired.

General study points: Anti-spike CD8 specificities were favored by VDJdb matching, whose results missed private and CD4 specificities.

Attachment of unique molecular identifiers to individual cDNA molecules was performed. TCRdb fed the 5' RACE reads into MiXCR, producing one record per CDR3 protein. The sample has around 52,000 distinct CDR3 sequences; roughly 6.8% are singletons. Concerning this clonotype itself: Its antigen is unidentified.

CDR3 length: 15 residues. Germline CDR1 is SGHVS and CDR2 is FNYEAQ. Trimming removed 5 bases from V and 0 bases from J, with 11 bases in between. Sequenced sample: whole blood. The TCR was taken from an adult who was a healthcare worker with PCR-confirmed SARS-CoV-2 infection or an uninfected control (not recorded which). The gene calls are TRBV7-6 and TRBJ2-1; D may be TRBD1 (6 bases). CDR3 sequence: CASSKGQSSYNEQFF. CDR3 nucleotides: TGTGCCAGCAGCAAAGGACAGAGCTCCTACAATGAGCAGTTCTTC.